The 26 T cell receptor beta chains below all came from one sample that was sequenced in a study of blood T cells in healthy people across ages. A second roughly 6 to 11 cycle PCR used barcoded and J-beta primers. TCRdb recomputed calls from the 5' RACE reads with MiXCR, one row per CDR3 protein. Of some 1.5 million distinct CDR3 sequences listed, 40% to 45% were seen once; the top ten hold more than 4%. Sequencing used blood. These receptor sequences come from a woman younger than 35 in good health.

In DNA form, the CDR3 reads TGCGCCAGCAGCCAGGGGCGGGCAAACGAGCAGTACTTC. It encodes CASSQGRANEQYF. V gene TRBV4-1 combines with J gene TRBJ2-7; the D gene could be TRBD1 or TRBD2 (5 bases each). Trimming stripped 3 bases from V and 5 bases from J, with 11 bases between. The germline gives CDR1 MGHRA, CDR2 YSYEKL. The CDR3 runs 13 residues.

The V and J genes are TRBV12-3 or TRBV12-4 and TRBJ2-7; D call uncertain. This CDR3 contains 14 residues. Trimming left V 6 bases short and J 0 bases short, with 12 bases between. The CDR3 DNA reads TGTGCCAGCAGCCCCGCCCTCCGCTCCTACGAGCAGTACTTC. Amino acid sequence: CASSPALRSYEQYF.

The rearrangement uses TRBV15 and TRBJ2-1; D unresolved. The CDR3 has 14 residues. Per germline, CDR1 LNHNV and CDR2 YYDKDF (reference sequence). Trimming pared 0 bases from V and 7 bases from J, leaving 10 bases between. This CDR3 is CATSRDPNGNEQFF. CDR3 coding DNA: TGTGCCACCAGCAGAGACCCTAATGGGAATGAGCAGTTCTTC.

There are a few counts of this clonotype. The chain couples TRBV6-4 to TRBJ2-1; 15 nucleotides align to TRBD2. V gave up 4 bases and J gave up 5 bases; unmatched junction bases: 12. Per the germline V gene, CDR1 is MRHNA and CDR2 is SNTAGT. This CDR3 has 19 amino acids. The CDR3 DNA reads TGTGCCAGCAGTGGCCTCTGGGGACTAGCGGGAGGCTGGGACAATGAGCAGTTCTTC. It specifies CASSGLWGLAGGWDNEQFF.

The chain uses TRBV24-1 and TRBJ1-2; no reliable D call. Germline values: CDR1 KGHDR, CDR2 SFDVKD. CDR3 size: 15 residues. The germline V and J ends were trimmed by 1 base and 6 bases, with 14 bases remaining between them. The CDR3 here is CATSDFSGQKDGYTF. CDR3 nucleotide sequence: TGTGCCACCAGTGATTTCTCAGGCCAAAAGGATGGCTACACCTTC.

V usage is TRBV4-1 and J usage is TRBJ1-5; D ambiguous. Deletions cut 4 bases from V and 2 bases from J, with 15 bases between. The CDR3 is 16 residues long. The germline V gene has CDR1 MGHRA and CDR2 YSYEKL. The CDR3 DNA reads TGCGCCAGCAGCCCCTACCCGGCCGTCGGCAATCAGCCCCAGCATTTT. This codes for CASSPYPAVGNQPQHF.

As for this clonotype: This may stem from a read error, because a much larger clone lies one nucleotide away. For the CDR3, the DNA is TGCAGGGCGGGCTCCTGGCCCGATACGCAGTATTTT. This translates into CRAGSWPDTQYF. V and J are TRBV20-1 and TRBJ2-3, with TRBD2 as a possible D gene (5 bases). CDR1 is DFQATT, CDR2 SNEGSKA, per germline (reference sequence). The CDR3 loop spans 12 amino acids.

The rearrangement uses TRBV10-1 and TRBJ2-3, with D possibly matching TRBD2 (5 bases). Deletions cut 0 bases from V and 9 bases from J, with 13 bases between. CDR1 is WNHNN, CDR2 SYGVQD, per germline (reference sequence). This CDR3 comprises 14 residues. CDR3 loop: CASSESGRGETQYF. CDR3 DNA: TGCGCCAGCAGTGAGTCCGGACGGGGTGAGACGCAGTATTTT.

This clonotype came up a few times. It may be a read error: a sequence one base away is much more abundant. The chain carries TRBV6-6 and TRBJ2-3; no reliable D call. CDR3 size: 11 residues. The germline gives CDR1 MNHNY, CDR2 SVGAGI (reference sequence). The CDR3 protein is CASSETDMQYF. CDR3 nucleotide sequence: TGTGCCAGCAGCGAAACAGATATGCAGTATTTT.

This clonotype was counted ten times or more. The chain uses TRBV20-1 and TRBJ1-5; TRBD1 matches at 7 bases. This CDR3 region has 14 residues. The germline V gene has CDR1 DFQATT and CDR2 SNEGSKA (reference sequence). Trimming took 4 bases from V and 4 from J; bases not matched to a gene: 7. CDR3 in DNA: TGCAGTGCTACACCAGGGGGAGGAAATCAGCCCCAGCATTTT. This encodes CSATPGGGNQPQHF.

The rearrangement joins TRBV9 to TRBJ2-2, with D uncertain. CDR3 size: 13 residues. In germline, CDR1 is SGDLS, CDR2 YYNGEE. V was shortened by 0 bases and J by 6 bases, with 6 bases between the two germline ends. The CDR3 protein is CASSVVSAGELFF. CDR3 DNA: TGTGCCAGCAGCGTAGTAAGTGCCGGGGAGCTGTTTTTT.

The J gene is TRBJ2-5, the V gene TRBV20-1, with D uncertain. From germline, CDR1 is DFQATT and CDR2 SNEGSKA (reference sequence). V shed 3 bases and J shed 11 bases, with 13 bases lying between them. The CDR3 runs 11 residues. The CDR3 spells CSARDVNEQYF. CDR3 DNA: TGCAGTGCTAGGGATGTCAATGAGCAGTACTTC.

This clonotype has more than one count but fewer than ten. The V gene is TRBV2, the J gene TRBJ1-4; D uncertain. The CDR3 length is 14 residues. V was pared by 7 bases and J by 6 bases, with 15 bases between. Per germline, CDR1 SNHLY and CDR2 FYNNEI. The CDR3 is CASTERGSHEKLFF. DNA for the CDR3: TGTGCCAGCACCGAGCGCGGTTCCCATGAAAAACTGTTTTTT.

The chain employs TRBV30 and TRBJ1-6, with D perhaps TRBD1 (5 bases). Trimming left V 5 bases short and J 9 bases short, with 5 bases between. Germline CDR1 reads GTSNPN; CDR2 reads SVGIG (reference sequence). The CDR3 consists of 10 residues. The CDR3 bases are TGTGCCTGGGGGGGTTCACCCCTCCACTTT. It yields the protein CAWGGSPLHF.

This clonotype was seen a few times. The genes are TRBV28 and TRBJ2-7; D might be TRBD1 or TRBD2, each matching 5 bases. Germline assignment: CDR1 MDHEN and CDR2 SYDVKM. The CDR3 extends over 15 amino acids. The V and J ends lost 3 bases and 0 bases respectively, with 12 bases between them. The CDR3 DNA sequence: TGTGCCAGCAGTTTGAGGGGCATTACCTCCTACGAGCAGTACTTC. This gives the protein CASSLRGITSYEQYF.

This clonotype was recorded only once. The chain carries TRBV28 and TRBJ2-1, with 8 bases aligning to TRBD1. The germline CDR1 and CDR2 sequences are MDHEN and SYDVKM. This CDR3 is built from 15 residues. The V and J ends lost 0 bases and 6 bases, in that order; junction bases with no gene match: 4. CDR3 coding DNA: TGTGCCAGCAGTTTATGGACAGGGGCGGTCAATGAGCAGTTCTTC. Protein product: CASSLWTGAVNEQFF.

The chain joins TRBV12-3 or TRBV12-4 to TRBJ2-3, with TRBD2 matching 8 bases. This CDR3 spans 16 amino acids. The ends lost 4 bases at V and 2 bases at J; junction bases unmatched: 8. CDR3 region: CASSSPLAGHTDTQYF. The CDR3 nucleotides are TGTGCCAGCAGTTCCCCCTTAGCGGGGCACACAGATACGCAGTATTTT.

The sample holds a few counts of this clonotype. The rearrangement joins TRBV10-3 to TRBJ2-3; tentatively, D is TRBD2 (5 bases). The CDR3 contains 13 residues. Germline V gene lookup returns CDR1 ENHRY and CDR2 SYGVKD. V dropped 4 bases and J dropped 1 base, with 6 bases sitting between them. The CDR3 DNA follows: TGTGCCATCAGTGGGGAGCGCACAGATACGCAGTATTTT. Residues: CAISGERTDTQYF.

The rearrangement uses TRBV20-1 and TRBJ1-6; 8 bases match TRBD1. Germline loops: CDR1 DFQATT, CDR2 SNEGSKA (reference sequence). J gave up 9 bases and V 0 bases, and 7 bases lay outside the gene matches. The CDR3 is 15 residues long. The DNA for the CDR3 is TGCAGTGCTAGAGATTTCCGACAGGGGAGTTCACCCCTCCACTTT. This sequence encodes CSARDFRQGSSPLHF.

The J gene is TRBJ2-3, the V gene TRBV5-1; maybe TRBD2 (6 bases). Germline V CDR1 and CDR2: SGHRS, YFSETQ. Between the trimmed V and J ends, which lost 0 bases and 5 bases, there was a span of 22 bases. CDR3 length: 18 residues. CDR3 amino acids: CASSLGERGRGGGDTQYF. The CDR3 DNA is TGCGCCAGCAGCTTGGGGGAGCGAGGACGGGGAGGAGGAGATACGCAGTATTTT.

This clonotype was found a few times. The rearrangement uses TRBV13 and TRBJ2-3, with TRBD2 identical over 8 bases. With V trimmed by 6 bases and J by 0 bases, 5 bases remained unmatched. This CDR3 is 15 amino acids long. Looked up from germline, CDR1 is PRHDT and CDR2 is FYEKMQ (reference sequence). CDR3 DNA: TGTGCCAGCAGTCGACTAGCGCTAAGCACAGATACGCAGTATTTT. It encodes CASSRLALSTDTQYF.

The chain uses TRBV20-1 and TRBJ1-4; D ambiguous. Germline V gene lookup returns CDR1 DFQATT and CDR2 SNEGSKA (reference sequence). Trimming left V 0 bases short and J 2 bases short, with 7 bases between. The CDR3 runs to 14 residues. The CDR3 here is CSARDWDTNEKLFF. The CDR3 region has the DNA TGCAGTGCTAGAGATTGGGATACTAATGAAAAACTGTTTTTT.

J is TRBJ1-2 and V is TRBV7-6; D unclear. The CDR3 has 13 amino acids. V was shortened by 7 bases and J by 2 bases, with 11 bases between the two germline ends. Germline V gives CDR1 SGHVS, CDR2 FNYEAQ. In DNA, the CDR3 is TGTGCCAGCACCCAAGGGTGGAACTATGGCTACACCTTC. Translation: CASTQGWNYGYTF.

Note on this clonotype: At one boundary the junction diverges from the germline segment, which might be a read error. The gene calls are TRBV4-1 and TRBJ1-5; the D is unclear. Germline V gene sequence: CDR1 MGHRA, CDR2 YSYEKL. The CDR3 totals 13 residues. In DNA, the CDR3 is TGCGCCAGCAGCCAAGGTAGCGATCAGCCCCAGCATTTT. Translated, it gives CASSQGSDQPQHF.

CDR3: CASSPNLAGEANEQFF. For the CDR3, the DNA is TGTGCCAGCAGCCCGAATCTAGCGGGGGAAGCCAATGAGCAGTTCTTC. The chain employs TRBV27 and TRBJ2-1; 10 bases agree with TRBD2. V was pared by 6 bases and J by 6 bases, with 11 bases of the junction left unmatched. Looked up from germline, CDR1 is MNHEY and CDR2 is SMNVEV (reference sequence). The CDR3 totals 16 residues.

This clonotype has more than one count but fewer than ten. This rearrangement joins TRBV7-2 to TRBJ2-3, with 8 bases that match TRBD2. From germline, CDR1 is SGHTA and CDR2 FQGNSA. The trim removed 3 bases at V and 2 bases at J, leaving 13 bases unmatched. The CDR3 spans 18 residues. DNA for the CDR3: TGTGCCAGCAGCTTTGGCAGCGGGAGAGGGGGAATCACAGATACGCAGTATTTT. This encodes CASSFGSGRGGITDTQYF. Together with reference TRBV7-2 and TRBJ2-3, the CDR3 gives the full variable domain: GAGVSQSPSNKVTEKGKDVELRCDPISGHTALYWYRQSLGQGLEFLIYFQGNSAPDKSGLPSDRFSAERTGGSVSTLTIQRTQQEDSAVYLCASSFGSGRGGITDTQYFGPGTRLTVL.